Shown below are 5 T cell receptor beta chains from a single sample sequenced in a study of shared clonotypes between healthy human individuals. CD8 cells regarded as naive lacked CD45RO, were positively chosen for CCR7, and omitted terminally differentiated effector memory CD45RA+ cells. The assay was immunoSEQ multiplex PCR, and TCRdb's table has in-frame clones only and misses some. The sample includes 550,000 to 650,000 clones, roughly 96% of them seen just once. Sample: naive CD8+ T cells sorted from blood. The source is a woman in her twenties or thirties in good health.

As concerns this clone: Other DNA sequences in the sample encode the same CDR3. V gene TRBV7-9 combines with J gene TRBJ2-7, with a possible D match to TRBD1 (6 bases). CDR1 and CDR2 from the germline V gene are SEHNR and FQNEAQ (reference sequence). The CDR3 runs to 12 residues. V lost 6 bases and J lost 7, with 13 bases in between. In DNA, the CDR3 is TGTGCCAGCAGGCCAGTAACAGGGGAGCAGTACTTC. Protein sequence: CASRPVTGEQYF. The full variable domain, its missing parts supplied by reference TRBV7-9 and TRBJ2-7, is DTGVSQNPRHKITKRGQNVTFRCDPISEHNRLYWYRQTLGQGPEFLTYFQNEAQLEKSRLLSDRFSAERPKGSFSTLEIQRTEQGDSAMYLCASRPVTGEQYFGPGTRLTVT.

The rearrangement uses TRBV28 and TRBJ2-7, with D hard to call. The CDR3 runs 12 residues. Trimming stripped 8 bases from V and 4 bases from J, with 12 bases between. CDR1 MDHEN and CDR2 SYDVKM come from the germline V gene. The CDR3 is CASAEIAYEQYF. CDR3 DNA: TGTGCCAGCGCCGAAATTGCGTACGAGCAGTACTTC.

The V and J genes are TRBV6-5 and TRBJ2-1; 12 nucleotides align to TRBD2. J lost 7 bases, V lost 0 bases, and 4 bases had no gene match. The CDR3 has 16 amino acids. Germline CDR1 and CDR2: MNHEY and SVGAGI. CDR3 loop: CASSYSTSGSGNEQFF. In DNA, the CDR3 is TGTGCCAGCAGTTACTCGACTAGCGGGAGTGGAAATGAGCAGTTCTTC.

This chain connects TRBV9 to TRBJ2-1, with D maybe TRBD1 (7 bases). Germline CDR1 reads SGDLS; CDR2 reads YYNGEE. Trimming left V 0 bases short and J 5 bases short, with 12 bases between. The CDR3 consists of 15 residues. CDR3 residues: CASSVEDREDNEQFF. The DNA for the CDR3 is TGTGCCAGCAGCGTAGAAGACAGGGAGGACAATGAGCAGTTCTTC.

The genes are TRBV10-3 and TRBJ2-1; 13 bases map to TRBD2. The germline gives CDR1 ENHRY, CDR2 SYGVKD. The junction had 13 bases not matched to a gene; V was cut back by 7 bases and J by 7 bases. This CDR3 region has 17 residues. The CDR3 DNA is TGTGCCATCACACCGGGACTAGCGGGATCATTCGGGAATGAGCAGTTCTTC. This gives the protein CAITPGLAGSFGNEQFF.